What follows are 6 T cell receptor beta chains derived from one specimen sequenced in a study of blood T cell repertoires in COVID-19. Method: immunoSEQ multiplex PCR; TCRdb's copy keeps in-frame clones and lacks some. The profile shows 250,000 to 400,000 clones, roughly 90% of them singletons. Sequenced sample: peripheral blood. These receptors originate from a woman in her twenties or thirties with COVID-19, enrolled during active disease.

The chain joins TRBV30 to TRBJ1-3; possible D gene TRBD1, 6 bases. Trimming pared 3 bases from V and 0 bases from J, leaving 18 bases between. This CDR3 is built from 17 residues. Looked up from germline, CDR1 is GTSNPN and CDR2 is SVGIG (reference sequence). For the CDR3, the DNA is TGTGCCTGGAGAGCAAAACGGGACACCGACTCTGGAAACACCATATATTTT. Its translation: CAWRAKRDTDSGNTIYF.

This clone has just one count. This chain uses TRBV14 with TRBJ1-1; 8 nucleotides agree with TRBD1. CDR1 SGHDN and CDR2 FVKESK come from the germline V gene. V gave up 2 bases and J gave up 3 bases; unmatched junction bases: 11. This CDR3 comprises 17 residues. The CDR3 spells CASSQFRGRGEDTEAFF. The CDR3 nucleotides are TGTGCCAGCAGCCAATTCAGGGGGCGCGGGGAGGACACTGAAGCTTTCTTT.

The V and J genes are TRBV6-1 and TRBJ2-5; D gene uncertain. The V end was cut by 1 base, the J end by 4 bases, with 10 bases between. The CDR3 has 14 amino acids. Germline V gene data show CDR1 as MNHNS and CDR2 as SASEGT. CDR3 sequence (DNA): TGTGCCAGCAGTGAAGTAGGCGGTGGAGAGACCCAGTACTTC. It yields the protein CASSEVGGGETQYF.

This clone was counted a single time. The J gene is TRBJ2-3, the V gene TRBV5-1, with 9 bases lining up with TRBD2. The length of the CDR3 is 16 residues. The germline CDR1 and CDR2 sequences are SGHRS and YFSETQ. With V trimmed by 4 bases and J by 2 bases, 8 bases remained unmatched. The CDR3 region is CASSPETSGFTDTQYF. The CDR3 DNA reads TGCGCCAGCAGCCCGGAAACTAGCGGGTTCACAGATACGCAGTATTTT.

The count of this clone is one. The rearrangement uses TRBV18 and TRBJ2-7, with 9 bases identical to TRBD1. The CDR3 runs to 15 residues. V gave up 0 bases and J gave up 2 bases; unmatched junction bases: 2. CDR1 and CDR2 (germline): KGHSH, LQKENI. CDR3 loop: CASSPPGQGPYEQYF. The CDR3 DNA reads TGTGCCAGCTCACCACCGGGACAGGGACCCTACGAGCAGTACTTC.

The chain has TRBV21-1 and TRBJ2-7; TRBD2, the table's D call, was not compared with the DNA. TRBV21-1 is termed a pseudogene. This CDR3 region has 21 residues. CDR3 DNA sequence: TGTGCCAGCAGCATGCGGTCGGAGATCGGGACTAGCGGGAGTGTTTCCTACGAGCAGTACTTC. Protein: CASSMRSEIGTSGSVSYEQYF.